Only a few counts were recorded for the clone carrying this T cell receptor beta chain. Its antigen is unidentified. This sample is part of a study of T cell repertoires in cytomegalovirus infection. As for the study in general: HLA-B-restricted CMV epitopes that are well studied were used alongside recently identified HLA-C-restricted ones. Based on public TCR beta signatures, there were indications of CMV infection and of a matching HLA type.

Study findings and constraints: CMV-specific TCR beta clonotypes restricted by HLA-C dominated the ex vivo response. CMV carriers with the relevant HLA were identified by cumulative public TCR beta family frequency.

TCRdb redid the calling of the reads with MiXCR, one entry per CDR3 protein. The sample gives some 350,000 distinct CDR3 sequences, about 29% of which show up once; around 20% is in the top ten. The CDR3 length is 15 residues. Germline CDR1 and CDR2: SEHNR and FQNEAQ (reference sequence). The germline V and J ends were trimmed by 4 bases and 4 bases, with 14 bases remaining between them. The chain couples TRBV7-9 to TRBJ1-3, with D perhaps matching TRBD1 (6 bases). The clonotype comes from a human donor in good health (CMV status not recorded). Some clones in this sample may be carry-over from other donors' samples. The sequencing here drew on cultured PBMCs, taken from culture after CMV antigen stimulation. CDR3 nucleotides: TGTGCCAGCAGCTCTTCTGGGGGGCCGGGAAACACCATATATTTT. The encoded protein is CASSSSGGPGNTIYF. Full variable domain (missing parts from reference TRBV7-9 and TRBJ1-3): DTGVSQNPRHKITKRGQNVTFRCDPISEHNRLYWYRQTLGQGPEFLTYFQNEAQLEKSRLLSDRFSAERPKGSFSTLEIQRTEQGDSAMYLCASSSSGGPGNTIYFGEGSWLTVV.